One and the same sample provided the 22 T cell receptor beta chains below, sequenced in a study of neoadjuvant anti-PD-1 for oral cavity cancer. Generated by immunoSEQ multiplex PCR, the TCRdb table keeps only in-frame clones and is missing some. The sample comprises about 14,000 clones, roughly 73% of which are singletons, and approximately 3% rests with the top ten. The specimen comprised PBMCs, sampled before nivolumab (anti-PD-1) treatment. Receptor source: a person aged 35 to 85 with oral cavity squamous cell carcinoma.

This chain joins TRBV11-2 and TRBJ2-7; D unclear. This CDR3 spans 14 amino acids. Trimming left V 1 base short and J 0 bases short, with 7 bases between. Germline V gene data show CDR1 as SGHAT and CDR2 as FQNNGV. For the CDR3, the DNA is TGTGCCAGCAGCTTAGGTGCAGCCTCCTACGAGCAGTACTTC. Amino acids: CASSLGAASYEQYF. Using reference TRBV11-2 and TRBJ2-7 for the parts outside the CDR3, the full variable domain is EAGVAQSPRYKIIEKRQSVAFWCNPISGHATLYWYQQILGQGPKLLIQFQNNGVVDDSQLPKDRFSAERLKGVDSTLKIQPAKLEDSAVYLCASSLGAASYEQYFGPGTRLTVT.

In its sample, this clone was seen a few times. The chain combines TRBV11-3 with TRBJ2-3; no firm D call. Germline V gene data show CDR1 as SGHNT and CDR2 as YENEEA. Between the trimmed V and J ends, which lost 5 bases and 0 bases, there was a span of 6 bases. The CDR3 has 13 residues. The CDR3 is CASSVASTDTQYF. DNA of the CDR3: TGTGCCAGCAGCGTAGCTAGCACAGATACGCAGTATTTT.

The table lists this clone with a count of one. Here the CDR3 reads CASSPRGRTYNSPLHF. The CDR3 DNA follows: TGTGCCAGCTCACCACGGGGGAGGACCTATAATTCACCCCTCCACTTT. This sequence joins TRBV18 and TRBJ1-6; D is perhaps TRBD1 (5 bases). Germline V lookup: CDR1 KGHSH, CDR2 LQKENI. The V and J ends lost 1 base and 2 bases respectively, with 9 bases between them. The CDR3 runs to 16 residues.

The chain employs TRBV5-3 and TRBJ1-3, with D unresolved. TRBV5-3 is an open reading frame, and its role is uncertain. The CDR3 is made up of 18 amino acids. With 4 bases removed from V and 4 bases from J, the gap between germline ends came to 24 bases. The CDR3 loop is CARSLADGPAPPGNTIYF. CDR3 nucleotides: TGTGCCAGAAGCCTGGCGGACGGACCGGCACCCCCAGGAAACACCATATATTTT.

The chain employs TRBV10-1 and TRBJ1-1, with D hard to call. CDR1 WNHNN and CDR2 SYGVQD come from the germline V gene (reference sequence). Trimming stripped 6 bases from V and 0 bases from J, with 11 bases between. The CDR3 covers 14 residues. CDR3 protein: CASREDALNTEAFF. Here the CDR3 DNA reads TGCGCCAGCAGAGAGGATGCTTTGAACACTGAAGCTTTCTTT.

Only a few counts were recorded for this clone. The chain carries TRBV5-5 and TRBJ1-5; D uncertain. Germline V gene sequence: CDR1 SGHKS, CDR2 YYEKEE (reference sequence). This CDR3 is 15 amino acids long. Trimming cost V 0 bases and J 1 base, with 8 bases left between them. The chain's CDR3 is CASSLVPASNQPQHF. The CDR3 DNA follows: TGTGCCAGCAGCTTGGTTCCAGCCAGCAATCAGCCCCAGCATTTT. The full variable domain, rest sourced from reference TRBV5-5 and TRBJ1-5, is DAGVTQSPTHLIKTRGQQVTLRCSPISGHKSVSWYQQVLGQGPQFIFQYYEKEERGRGNFPDRFSARQFPNYSSELNVNALLLGDSALYLCASSLVPASNQPQHFGDGTRLSIL.

This chain joins TRBV2 and TRBJ2-7; 7 bases line up with TRBD1. Trimming at V came to 8 bases and at J to 6 bases, leaving 7 bases not matched to a gene. CDR1 and CDR2 from the germline V gene are SNHLY and FYNNEI. This CDR3 spans 12 amino acids. The CDR3 coding sequence is TGTGCCAGCTTCCAGGGGGTGGGCGAGCAGTACTTC. This codes for CASFQGVGEQYF.

The chain joins TRBV27 to TRBJ2-5; TRBD1 is a possible D gene (5 bases). Deletions cut 6 bases from V and 4 bases from J, with 15 bases between. Looked up from germline, CDR1 is MNHEY and CDR2 is SMNVEV (reference sequence). The length of the CDR3 is 14 residues. As DNA, the CDR3 is TGTGCCAGCAGCCGTCCAGGGTACGGAGAGACCCAGTACTTC. Encoded protein: CASSRPGYGETQYF.

This sequence joins TRBV2 and TRBJ1-2, with D perhaps matching TRBD1 (5 bases). V lost 7 bases to trimming and J lost 10 bases, with 22 bases between them. CDR3 length equals 14 residues. CDR1 and CDR2 from the germline V gene are SNHLY and FYNNEI. The CDR3 loop is CASKQAPGAPSYTF. CDR3 DNA: TGTGCCAGCAAACAAGCCCCCGGGGCGCCCTCCTACACCTTC.

This clone was seen just once. The chain uses TRBV13 and TRBJ1-2, with D uncertain. Trimming took 5 bases from V and 5 from J, leaving 30 bases between them. The CDR3 runs 19 residues. The germline gives CDR1 PRHDT, CDR2 FYEKMQ (reference sequence). In DNA form, the CDR3 reads TGTGCCAGCAGCCCGGACGGGGAGTCCTGGCTGAACCTCGCGTATGGCTACACCTTC. This sequence encodes CASSPDGESWLNLAYGYTF.

Here the CDR3 reads CASSPTTGPPNTEAFF. The DNA for the CDR3 is TGCGCCAGCAGTCCAACTACAGGGCCCCCGAACACTGAAGCTTTCTTT. The chain employs TRBV10-1 and TRBJ1-1, with a weak D call TRBD1 (6 bases). This CDR3 is built from 16 residues. V lost 5 bases and J 1 base, leaving 17 bases between the germline ends. CDR1 is WNHNN, CDR2 SYGVQD, per germline (reference sequence).

V usage is TRBV4-1 and J usage is TRBJ1-3; no definite D call. Germline CDR1 reads MGHRA; CDR2 reads YSYEKL. This CDR3 spans 14 amino acids. With 5 bases removed from V and 4 bases from J, the gap between germline ends came to 12 bases. The CDR3 nucleotides read TGCGCCAGCAGCGCCCTGTCGAGGGGAAACACCATATATTTT. This codes for CASSALSRGNTIYF.

The chain couples TRBV6-5 to TRBJ2-1, with TRBD1 matching over 8 bases. The CDR3 is 12 amino acids. Trimming at V came to 5 bases and at J to 9 bases, leaving 3 bases not matched to a gene. CDR1 is MNHEY and CDR2 is SVGAGI in the germline V gene. The CDR3 region is CASSNDRGEQFF. The CDR3 DNA follows: TGTGCCAGCAGTAACGACAGGGGTGAGCAGTTCTTC.

The chain combines TRBV2 with TRBJ2-3, with TRBD2 matching 13 bases. This CDR3 has 14 residues. V was pared by 6 bases and J by 3 bases, with 0 bases of the junction left unmatched. CDR1 SNHLY and CDR2 FYNNEI come from the germline V gene. CDR3 region: CASRGLAGTDTQYF. The CDR3 DNA sequence: TGTGCCAGCAGGGGACTAGCGGGGACAGATACGCAGTATTTT.

This chain joins TRBV6-5 and TRBJ2-3, with 9 bases that match TRBD2. The CDR3 covers 14 residues. Germline CDR1 is MNHEY and CDR2 is SVGAGI. V lost 6 bases to trimming and J lost 5 bases; unmatched junction nucleotides: 6. CDR3 in amino acids: CASSDSGRGDTQYF. CDR3 coding DNA: TGTGCCAGCAGCGATAGCGGGAGAGGAGATACGCAGTATTTT.

The CDR3 sequence: CAGTGKGIHTDTQYF. The CDR3 nucleotides read TGTGCCGGTACAGGGAAAGGAATACACACAGATACGCAGTATTTT. This rearrangement joins TRBV13 to TRBJ2-3; perhaps TRBD1 as D (6 bases). The length of the CDR3 is 15 residues. Germline CDR1 is PRHDT and CDR2 is FYEKMQ (reference sequence). V lost 11 bases to trimming and J lost 2 bases, with 20 bases between them.

This chain connects TRBV2 to TRBJ1-1; 7 bases agree with TRBD1. The CDR3 extends over 15 amino acids. Germline lookup yields CDR1 SNHLY and CDR2 FYNNEI. Unmatched junction bases numbered 8, after V lost 6 bases and J lost 1 base. This chain's CDR3 is CASRPLTGKNTEAFF. The CDR3 region has the DNA TGTGCCAGCAGGCCTTTGACAGGGAAGAACACTGAAGCTTTCTTT.

This rearrangement joins TRBV2 to TRBJ1-2; 8 bases map to TRBD1. Germline CDR1 and CDR2: SNHLY and FYNNEI. The CDR3 runs to 12 residues. Unmatched junction bases numbered 5, after V lost 6 bases and J lost 8 bases. As DNA, the CDR3 is TGTGCCAGCAGAGGGACAGGTGGAGGCTACACCTTC. Amino acid sequence: CASRGTGGGYTF.

This chain joins TRBV5-4 and TRBJ1-1; D uncertain. This CDR3 comprises 15 residues. Germline values: CDR1 SGHNT, CDR2 YYREEE (reference sequence). Trimming left V 3 bases short and J 1 base short, with 13 bases between. This CDR3 is CASSWFEQENTEAFF. The DNA of the CDR3 is TGTGCCAGCAGCTGGTTTGAACAAGAGAACACTGAAGCTTTCTTT.

The chain joins TRBV10-3 to TRBJ2-1, with 8 bases fitting TRBD2. The CDR3 loop spans 14 amino acids. Looked up from germline, CDR1 is ENHRY and CDR2 is SYGVKD. J gave up 9 bases and V 6 bases, and 10 bases lay outside the gene matches. In DNA form, the CDR3 reads TGTGCCATCAGCTTAGCGGGATCGGGGGGTGAGCAGTTCTTC. Its protein product is CAISLAGSGGEQFF.

The genes are TRBV5-1 and TRBJ2-3; a possible D gene is TRBD1 (6 bases). CDR3 length: 15 residues. Germline CDR1 SGHRS, CDR2 YFSETQ. Trimming took off 4 bases at V and 1 base at J, with 13 bases between the two ends. This chain's CDR3 is CASSGGQSGTDTQYF. In DNA, the CDR3 is TGCGCCAGCAGCGGCGGACAGTCGGGCACAGATACGCAGTATTTT.

Only a few counts were recorded for this clone. The V gene is TRBV7-8, the J gene TRBJ1-2; no firm D call. This CDR3 is built from 14 residues. Trimming pared 1 base from V and 2 bases from J, leaving 8 bases between. Germline V CDR1 and CDR2: SGHVS, FQNEAQ. The CDR3 DNA follows: TGTGCCAGCAGCTTAGGAAGACGGAACTATGGCTACACCTTC. It encodes CASSLGRRNYGYTF.